These 22 T cell receptor beta chains share one sample of origin, sequenced in a study of cytomegalovirus exposure and HLA in healthy donors. With 60 Vbeta and 13 Jbeta primers, the PCR was carried out. TCRdb keeps only in-frame clones here, not all; method: immunoSEQ multiplex PCR. The sample carries approximately 120,000 clones, more than 70% recorded once. Source material: PBMCs. The source of these receptors is a woman in her fifties or sixties in good health and CMV-seropositive.

CDR3 in amino acids: CASSLAVILAGRYYEQYF. CDR3 sequence (DNA): TGTGCCAGCAGCTTAGCGGTGATACTAGCGGGGAGATACTACGAGCAGTACTTC. The gene calls are TRBV7-2 and TRBJ2-7; 10 bases align to TRBD2. V gave up 0 bases and J gave up 3 bases; unmatched junction bases: 11. CDR1 and CDR2 (germline): SGHTA, FQGNSA. CDR3 length equals 18 residues.

The chain has TRBV29-1 and TRBJ1-5, with 10 bases lining up with TRBD1. Germline loops: CDR1 SQVTM, CDR2 ANQGSEA. Trimming at V came to 7 bases and at J to 6 bases, leaving 6 bases not matched to a gene. The CDR3 has 13 residues. This CDR3 is CSARQGAGQPQHF. Written as DNA, the CDR3 is TGCAGCGCCCGACAGGGGGCAGGTCAGCCCCAGCATTTT.

This clone was found a few times. V is TRBV9 and J is TRBJ2-7; 7 nucleotides align to TRBD2. The germline V gene encodes CDR1 SGDLS and CDR2 YYNGEE. V shed 1 base, J shed 2 bases, and the junction held 6 bases outside the gene matches. The CDR3 is made up of 15 amino acids. The CDR3 protein is CASSVRSGETYEQYF. The CDR3 nucleotides are TGTGCCAGCAGCGTACGCAGCGGGGAAACCTACGAGCAGTACTTC.

This clone was detected only a few times. V and J are TRBV27 and TRBJ2-3; D perhaps matches TRBD2 (6 bases). From germline, CDR1 is MNHEY and CDR2 SMNVEV (reference sequence). The CDR3 spans 17 residues. V was clipped by 0 bases and J by 0 bases, with 13 bases between them. CDR3 loop: CASSLSLAGLSTDTQYF. In nucleotides, the CDR3 is TGTGCCAGCAGTTTATCGTTGGCGGGGTTGAGCACAGATACGCAGTATTTT.

This clone came up a few times. The chain recombines TRBV5-1 with TRBJ2-1; D not resolved. The CDR3 loop spans 15 amino acids. Trimming removed 0 bases at V and 0 bases at J, with 7 bases between. Germline CDR1 SGHRS, CDR2 YFSETQ. CDR3 bases: TGCGCCAGCAGCTTGGTGTCAGTCTCCTACAATGAGCAGTTCTTC. Protein product: CASSLVSVSYNEQFF.

The chain uses TRBV7-2 and TRBJ2-3, with TRBD1 matching over 10 bases. The germline V gene encodes CDR1 SGHTA and CDR2 FQGNSA. The CDR3 consists of 16 residues. Unmatched junction bases numbered 7, after V lost 5 bases and J lost 2 bases. The CDR3 nucleotides are TGTGCCAGCAGCAGCCGACAGGGGGCGTTCACAGATACGCAGTATTTT. This sequence encodes CASSSRQGAFTDTQYF.

The genes are TRBV11-1 and TRBJ2-7; D not resolved. The CDR3 loop spans 13 amino acids. V shed 0 bases and J shed 5 bases, with 8 bases lying between them. Per the germline V gene, CDR1 is SGHAT and CDR2 is FQDESV (reference sequence). As DNA, the CDR3 is TGTGCCAGCAGCTTAGCGCGATCCCACGAGCAGTACTTC. It specifies CASSLARSHEQYF. The full variable domain, in which reference TRBV11-1 and TRBJ2-7 provide the parts outside the CDR3, is EAEVAQSPRYKITEKSQAVAFWCDPISGHATLYWYRQILGQGPELLVQFQDESVVDDSQLPKDRFSAERLKGVDSTLKIQPAELGDSAMYLCASSLARSHEQYFGPGTRLTVT.

This chain connects TRBV6-1 to TRBJ1-1, with D unclear. The germline V gene has CDR1 MNHNS and CDR2 SASEGT. V dropped 7 bases and J dropped 4 bases, with 10 bases sitting between them. The length of the CDR3 is 12 residues. CDR3 nucleotide sequence: TGTGCCAGCACCGGCGGATCCACTGAAGCTTTCTTT. Translating it yields CASTGGSTEAFF.

The CDR3 DNA sequence: TGTGCCAGCAGCTTAGGGGACAGGGCTGATGAAAAACTGTTTTTT. Amino acids: CASSLGDRADEKLFF. The genes are TRBV7-9 and TRBJ1-4, with 9 bases lining up with TRBD1. Germline CDR1 is SEHNR and CDR2 is FQNEAQ (reference sequence). CDR3 length equals 15 residues. V was clipped by 1 base and J by 6 bases; unmatched bases: 3.

This clone showed up just a few times. J is TRBJ2-5 and V is TRBV5-4, with 12 bases fitting TRBD2. CDR1 is SGHNT and CDR2 is YYREEE in the germline V gene (reference sequence). This CDR3 has 16 amino acids. The V gene end was trimmed by 4 bases and the J gene end by 4 bases; junction bases not matched to a gene: 8. The chain's CDR3 is CASSVRLAGEGETQYF. The CDR3 bases are TGTGCCAGCAGCGTCCGACTAGCGGGAGAGGGAGAGACCCAGTACTTC.

The J gene is TRBJ2-2, the V gene TRBV5-1, with 7 bases aligning to TRBD2. V lost 2 bases and J lost 4; bases outside the gene matches: 2. This CDR3 contains 14 residues. CDR1 and CDR2 (germline): SGHRS, YFSETQ. The CDR3 here is CASSFAGATGELFF. CDR3 nucleotide sequence: TGCGCCAGCAGCTTTGCGGGAGCCACCGGGGAGCTGTTTTTT.

The gene calls are TRBV7-2 and TRBJ1-3; the D gene is possibly TRBD1 (6 bases). V was pared by 5 bases and J by 4 bases, with 9 bases between. CDR3 size: 13 residues. Germline V lookup: CDR1 SGHTA, CDR2 FQGNSA. CDR3 nucleotides: TGTGCCAGCAGCGGTCAGGGGGGAAACACCATATATTTT. It yields the protein CASSGQGGNTIYF.

This clone was detected only a few times. The rearrangement uses TRBV28 and TRBJ2-1, with 7 bases that match TRBD2. The CDR3 extends over 17 amino acids. V shed 6 bases, J shed 0 bases, and the junction held 11 bases outside the gene matches. Germline-derived CDR1 and CDR2 are MDHEN and SYDVKM. The CDR3 DNA is TGTGCCAGCAGCCCCAGGGCCGGGGGGAGCTCCTACAATGAGCAGTTCTTC. Protein: CASSPRAGGSSYNEQFF. The variable domain in full, completed from reference TRBV28 and TRBJ2-1, reads DVKVTQSSRYLVKRTGEKVFLECVQDMDHENMFWYRQDPGLGLRLIYFSYDVKMKEKGDIPEGYSVSREKKERFSLILESASTNQTSMYLCASSPRAGGSSYNEQFFGPGTRLTVL.

The CDR3 coding sequence is TGTGCCACCTCCCCAGGCAGTCGAAGAGGGGGTGGGGAGACCCAGTACTTC. This translates into CATSPGSRRGGGETQYF. The chain joins TRBV19 to TRBJ2-5, with a possible D match to TRBD1 (6 bases). Germline V gene data show CDR1 as LNHDA and CDR2 as SQIVND (reference sequence). Trimming removed 10 bases at V and 5 bases at J, with 29 bases between. The CDR3 is 17 amino acids.

The table lists this clone with a few counts. The chain has TRBV4-3 and TRBJ2-7; possibly TRBD2 for D (5 bases). The CDR3 is made up of 15 amino acids. Trimming pared 1 base from V and 1 base from J, leaving 11 bases between. Looked up from germline, CDR1 is LGHNA and CDR2 is YSLEER. The CDR3, as DNA: TGCGCCAGCAGCCAAGGTCCTTCGGGGTCCTACGAGCAGTACTTC. Its translation: CASSQGPSGSYEQYF.

V is TRBV15 and J is TRBJ1-1; 8 nucleotides agree with TRBD1. Germline CDR1 LNHNV, CDR2 YYDKDF (reference sequence). Trimming cost V 6 bases and J 5 bases; bases outside gene matches: 5. This CDR3 is built from 13 residues. The DNA of the CDR3 is TGTGCCACCAGTGACAGGGGTCGGACTGAAGCTTTCTTT. Protein sequence: CATSDRGRTEAFF.

The rearrangement uses TRBV5-1 and TRBJ1-1; no clear D gene. The CDR3 is 14 amino acids. Germline loops: CDR1 SGHRS, CDR2 YFSETQ. The ends were cut back, 0 bases at V and 4 bases at J, with 10 bases in the middle. The CDR3 nucleotides are TGCGCCAGCAGCTTGGGGGCCCCCCCCACTGAAGCTTTCTTT. Its protein is CASSLGAPPTEAFF.

The chain couples TRBV9 to TRBJ2-1; TRBD2 agrees at 7 bases. The ends lost 4 bases at V and 7 bases at J; junction bases unmatched: 14. Germline CDR1 is SGDLS and CDR2 is YYNGEE. The CDR3 is 16 residues long. Written as DNA, the CDR3 is TGTGCCAGCAGCATAGGGACTAATGTCGGGCAAAATGAGCAGTTCTTC. Protein product: CASSIGTNVGQNEQFF.

V and J are TRBV18 and TRBJ1-2, with a tentative D call TRBD1 (6 bases). The CDR3 sequence is 14 residues long. V lost 6 bases and J lost 6, with 17 bases in between. Germline loops: CDR1 KGHSH, CDR2 LQKENI. CDR3 coding DNA: TGTGCCAGCTCCCTTCAAAAACAGGGTGATGGCTACACCTTC. This encodes CASSLQKQGDGYTF.

This clone showed up just a few times. This chain links TRBV10-3 with TRBJ2-7, with D uncertain. Trimming left V 4 bases short and J 0 bases short, with 13 bases between. The CDR3 sequence is 15 residues long. Germline CDR1 ENHRY, CDR2 SYGVKD. CDR3 loop: CAISASLSSSYEQYF. CDR3 coding DNA: TGTGCCATCAGTGCCAGCCTATCTAGCTCCTACGAGCAGTACTTC.

The gene calls are TRBV29-1 and TRBJ2-2; 12 bases map to TRBD2. Trimming at V came to 1 base and at J to 3 bases, leaving 6 bases not matched to a gene. The germline gives CDR1 SQVTM, CDR2 ANQGSEA. The CDR3 runs to 17 residues. The CDR3 sequence is CSVEGLAGGLYTGELFF. The CDR3 DNA reads TGCAGCGTTGAAGGGCTAGCGGGAGGGCTTTACACCGGGGAGCTGTTTTTT.

The rearrangement uses TRBV5-5 and TRBJ2-1; D is possibly TRBD1 (5 bases). The V end was cut by 0 bases, the J end by 3 bases, with 10 bases between. The CDR3 covers 15 residues. Germline loops: CDR1 SGHKS, CDR2 YYEKEE (reference sequence). The CDR3 nucleotides read TGTGCCAGCAGCTTGGTTACAGGCCACTACAATGAGCAGTTCTTC. Translating gives CASSLVTGHYNEQFF.